The 25 T cell receptor beta chains listed next were all sequenced from one sample in a study of cytomegalovirus exposure and HLA in healthy donors. Generated by immunoSEQ multiplex PCR, the TCRdb table keeps only in-frame clones and is missing some. The table records 55,000 to 75,000 clones, around 90% of them present only once. The sample was PBMCs. These receptors were obtained from a man aged 18-30 years in good health and CMV-seronegative.

The chain has TRBV12-5 and TRBJ2-2, with 8 bases aligning to TRBD1. The V and J ends lost 5 bases and 7 bases, in that order; junction bases with no gene match: 9. CDR3 length equals 15 residues. The V gene's germline CDR1 is LGHNT and CDR2 FRNRAP. The CDR3 protein is CASGPGQGVVGELFF. The CDR3 DNA sequence: TGTGCTAGTGGTCCAGGACAGGGAGTTGTCGGGGAGCTGTTTTTT.

This chain connects TRBV7-2 to TRBJ2-1; the match to TRBD2 covers 9 bases. V lost 8 bases and J lost 7; bases outside the gene matches: 6. Per the germline V gene, CDR1 is SGHTA and CDR2 is FQGNSA. This CDR3 is built from 13 residues. CDR3 bases: TGTGCCAGCCGCAGGGCGGGGGGGAATGAGCAGTTCTTC. Protein: CASRRAGGNEQFF.

The chain employs TRBV4-1 and TRBJ2-3; 13 nucleotides align to TRBD2. The germline gives CDR1 MGHRA, CDR2 YSYEKL. V gave up 1 base and J gave up 2 bases; unmatched junction bases: 6. The CDR3 totals 18 residues. CDR3 coding DNA: TGCGCCAGCAGCCAAGGACCCGGACTAGCGGGAGACACAGATACGCAGTATTTT. Translated: CASSQGPGLAGDTDTQYF.

The V gene is TRBV7-9, the J gene TRBJ1-2; 7 bases align to TRBD1. Losses at the gene ends were 6 bases for V and 4 bases for J; bases not matched to a gene: 8. This CDR3 comprises 14 residues. Germline-derived CDR1 and CDR2 are SEHNR and FQNEAQ (reference sequence). This CDR3 reads CASSPTGILYGYTF. CDR3 DNA sequence: TGTGCCAGCAGTCCGACAGGGATCCTCTATGGCTACACCTTC.

The genes are TRBV28 and TRBJ1-5, with 7 positions matching TRBD1. The CDR3 loop spans 15 amino acids. Germline CDR1 reads MDHEN; CDR2 reads SYDVKM. V dropped 6 bases and J dropped 2; count of bases not matched to a gene: 7. CDR3 region: CASSPDRVRNQPQHF. The CDR3 DNA reads TGTGCCAGCAGCCCAGACAGGGTTCGCAATCAGCCCCAGCATTTT.

Written as DNA, the CDR3 is TGTGCCTGGAGAGTTCAGGGGACGGGGTACGAGCAGTACTTC. Translating gives CAWRVQGTGYEQYF. This chain uses TRBV30 with TRBJ2-7, with a possible D match to TRBD1 (6 bases). The CDR3 covers 14 residues. The ends were cut back, 3 bases at V and 4 bases at J, with 16 bases in the middle. Germline V gene lookup returns CDR1 GTSNPN and CDR2 SVGIG (reference sequence).

This clone has a single count. The chain joins TRBV30 to TRBJ2-7; no reliable D call. Germline lookup yields CDR1 GTSNPN and CDR2 SVGIG (reference sequence). There are 11 residues in the CDR3. With 2 bases removed from V and 3 bases from J, the gap between germline ends came to 5 bases. The CDR3 nucleotides read TGTGCCTGGAGTCGAGGCTACGAGCAGTACTTC. This encodes CAWSRGYEQYF. Together with reference TRBV30 and TRBJ2-7, the CDR3 gives the full variable domain: SQTIHQWPATLVQPVGSPLSLECTVEGTSNPNLYWYRQAAGRGLQLLFYSVGIGQISSEVPQNLSASRPQDRQFILSSKKLLLSDSGFYLCAWSRGYEQYFGPGTRLTVT.

The chain carries TRBV9 and TRBJ2-3; 10 nucleotides agree with TRBD2. This CDR3 region has 19 residues. The V gene's germline CDR1 is SGDLS and CDR2 YYNGEE. V lost 2 bases and J lost 2; bases outside the gene matches: 14. CDR3 in amino acids: CASSVLGGASGRDTDTQYF. CDR3 nucleotide sequence: TGTGCCAGCAGCGTGCTAGGGGGCGCTAGCGGGAGAGACACAGATACGCAGTATTTT.

The rearrangement joins TRBV12-5 to TRBJ2-7; 10 positions agree with TRBD1. The CDR3 runs to 14 residues. V shed 4 bases, J shed 7 bases, and the junction held 7 bases outside the gene matches. CDR1 and CDR2 (germline): LGHNT, FRNRAP. CDR3 in amino acids: CASGSDRGLCEQYF. For the CDR3, the DNA is TGTGCTAGTGGTTCCGACAGGGGGCTATGTGAGCAGTACTTC.

This sequence joins TRBV4-2 and TRBJ2-1; 9 nucleotides agree with TRBD1. Germline V gene data show CDR1 as LGHNA and CDR2 as YNFKEQ. This CDR3 is built from 15 residues. The V segment lost 8 bases and the J segment 9 bases; nucleotides outside the gene matches: 14. In DNA, the CDR3 is TGTGCCAGCGAACAGGGGGCGGCGGGAGATACTGAGCAGTTCTTC. This gives the protein CASEQGAAGDTEQFF.

V usage is TRBV19 and J usage is TRBJ2-2; 7 positions agree with TRBD2. V shed 7 bases, J shed 1 base, and the junction held 6 bases outside the gene matches. CDR1 and CDR2 (germline): LNHDA, SQIVND (reference sequence). The CDR3 spans 15 residues. CDR3 amino acids: CASTYLAENTGELFF. The DNA of the CDR3 is TGTGCCAGTACCTACCTAGCGGAGAACACCGGGGAGCTGTTTTTT. Full variable domain (rest looked up from reference TRBV19 and TRBJ2-2): DGGITQSPKYLFRKEGQNVTLSCEQNLNHDAMYWYRQDPGQGLRLIYYSQIVNDFQKGDIAEGYSVSREKKESFPLTVTSAQKNPTAFYLCASTYLAENTGELFFGEGSRLTVL.

The chain recombines TRBV28 with TRBJ2-1, with D perhaps matching TRBD2 (7 bases). The CDR3 is 15 residues long. The V end was cut by 2 bases, the J end by 6 bases, with 14 bases between. From germline, CDR1 is MDHEN and CDR2 SYDVKM. CDR3 coding DNA: TGTGCCAGCAGTTTACGGGGGGCGTGGGGCAATGAGCAGTTCTTC. Translation gives CASSLRGAWGNEQFF.

The chain joins TRBV6-5 to TRBJ2-7; 7 positions match TRBD2. J gave up 5 bases and V 5 bases, and 12 bases lay outside the gene matches. This CDR3 region has 15 residues. CDR1 MNHEY and CDR2 SVGAGI come from the germline V gene. CDR3 nucleotide sequence: TGTGCCAGCAGTCAAGTTCGCGGGAGACTCGACGAGCAGTACTTC. It codes for CASSQVRGRLDEQYF.

The V gene is TRBV7-2, the J gene TRBJ1-2; 9 positions match TRBD1. The CDR3 is 15 residues long. The trim removed 5 bases at V and 4 bases at J, leaving 8 bases unmatched. The V gene's germline CDR1 is SGHTA and CDR2 FQGNSA. CDR3 amino acids: CASSPRTGGFYGYTF. CDR3 coding DNA: TGTGCCAGCAGCCCCCGTACAGGGGGCTTCTATGGCTACACCTTC. The full variable domain, completed using reference TRBV7-2 and TRBJ1-2, is GAGVSQSPSNKVTEKGKDVELRCDPISGHTALYWYRQSLGQGLEFLIYFQGNSAPDKSGLPSDRFSAERTGGSVSTLTIQRTQQEDSAVYLCASSPRTGGFYGYTFGSGTRLTVV.

The V and J genes are TRBV7-8 and TRBJ2-1; D may be TRBD2 (6 bases). Per the germline V gene, CDR1 is SGHVS and CDR2 is FQNEAQ. The CDR3 has 17 amino acids. The V end lost 4 bases, the J end lost 2 bases, and 18 bases lay between the germline ends. The CDR3, as DNA: TGTGCCAGCAGCTCCCGAGGGACTCCCCTCACCTACAATGAGCAGTTCTTC. It specifies CASSSRGTPLTYNEQFF. The whole variable domain, filled in from reference TRBV7-8 and TRBJ2-1, reads GAGVSQSPRYKVAKRGQDVALRCDPISGHVSLFWYQQALGQGPEFLTYFQNEAQLDKSGLPSDRFFAERPEGSVSTLKIQRTQQEDSAVYLCASSSRGTPLTYNEQFFGPGTRLTVL.

The chain has TRBV28 and TRBJ1-3, with a tentative D call TRBD1 (5 bases). V lost 5 bases and J 4 bases, leaving 18 bases between the germline ends. Looked up from germline, CDR1 is MDHEN and CDR2 is SYDVKM. The CDR3 totals 16 residues. The CDR3 region has the DNA TGTGCCAGCAGTCACCAGAGGGAGGGGATCGGAAACACCATATATTTT. Protein sequence: CASSHQREGIGNTIYF.

The chain uses TRBV4-2 and TRBJ1-2; D uncertain. This CDR3 has 15 residues. Trimming cost V 1 base and J 1 base, with 10 bases left between them. The germline gives CDR1 LGHNA, CDR2 YNFKEQ. The CDR3 loop reads CASSQGARDNYGYTF. CDR3 DNA: TGTGCCAGCAGCCAAGGGGCCCGGGATAACTATGGCTACACCTTC.

V usage is TRBV28 and J usage is TRBJ1-2, with D possibly being TRBD1 (5 bases). CDR3 length: 13 amino acids. V lost 4 bases, J lost 4 bases, and 10 bases lay in between. CDR1 is MDHEN and CDR2 is SYDVKM in the germline V gene. CDR3 nucleotide sequence: TGTGCCAGCAGTTCCCAGGGTGGCTATGGCTACACCTTC. As protein: CASSSQGGYGYTF.

This chain links TRBV28 with TRBJ2-2, with D perhaps TRBD2 (6 bases). Deletions cut 10 bases from V and 6 bases from J, with 18 bases between. This CDR3 spans 14 amino acids. From germline, CDR1 is MDHEN and CDR2 SYDVKM. The CDR3 protein is CAIGSEGGAGELFF. The CDR3 nucleotides are TGTGCCATTGGGTCAGAGGGCGGGGCCGGGGAGCTGTTTTTT.

The rearrangement joins TRBV2 to TRBJ1-1; possibly TRBD1 for D (5 bases). In germline, CDR1 is SNHLY, CDR2 FYNNEI. Between the trimmed V and J ends, which lost 3 bases and 4 bases, there was a span of 15 bases. This CDR3 comprises 15 residues. The CDR3 nucleotides are TGTGCCAGCAGTGATGTTGGGGGTAGCGGCACTGAAGCTTTCTTT. Amino acids: CASSDVGGSGTEAFF.

V is TRBV18 and J is TRBJ1-3; no definite D call. Between the trimmed V and J ends, which lost 4 bases and 2 bases, there was a span of 6 bases. There are 13 residues in the CDR3. Germline V CDR1 and CDR2: KGHSH, LQKENI. The CDR3 spells CASSREAGNTIYF. DNA for the CDR3: TGTGCCAGCTCACGGGAGGCTGGAAACACCATATATTTT.

The chain employs TRBV5-8 and TRBJ1-1; 8 positions match TRBD1. CDR3 length equals 15 residues. The J segment lost 0 bases and the V segment lost 7 bases, leaving 8 bases of the junction unmatched. CDR1 is SGHTS and CDR2 is YDEGEE in the germline V gene. The CDR3 bases are TGTGCCAGCTTTCCCTGGACAGGGTTGAACACTGAAGCTTTCTTT. Its protein is CASFPWTGLNTEAFF.

This clone appeared once. The chain joins TRBV19 to TRBJ2-2; 11 bases match TRBD2. CDR1 and CDR2 from the germline V gene are LNHDA and SQIVND (reference sequence). Trimming cost V 7 bases and J 4 bases; bases outside gene matches: 20. The CDR3 is 20 amino acids. The CDR3 here is CASNVKVGTSGPGCTGELFF. The CDR3 bases are TGTGCCAGTAATGTTAAAGTCGGGACTAGCGGCCCAGGGTGCACCGGGGAGCTGTTTTTT. Combining the CDR3 with reference TRBV19 and TRBJ2-2 gives the whole variable domain DGGITQSPKYLFRKEGQNVTLSCEQNLNHDAMYWYRQDPGQGLRLIYYSQIVNDFQKGDIAEGYSVSREKKESFPLTVTSAQKNPTAFYLCASNVKVGTSGPGCTGELFFGEGSRLTVL.

The J gene is TRBJ2-3, the V gene TRBV27; D possibly corresponds to TRBD2 (5 bases). Germline CDR1 and CDR2: MNHEY and SMNVEV (reference sequence). The CDR3 length is 18 residues. V lost 6 bases, J lost 0 bases, and 22 bases lay in between. CDR3 loop: CASRRTQKRTRSTDTQYF. The CDR3 region has the DNA TGTGCCAGCAGGAGGACTCAAAAAAGGACGAGGAGCACAGATACGCAGTATTTT.

This chain uses TRBV27 with TRBJ1-5; tentatively, D is TRBD1 (6 bases). With 5 bases removed from V and 4 bases from J, the gap between germline ends came to 6 bases. This CDR3 region has 12 residues. Germline values: CDR1 MNHEY, CDR2 SMNVEV (reference sequence). This chain's CDR3 is CASSTGNQPQHF. The CDR3 nucleotides are TGTGCCAGCAGTACAGGGAATCAGCCCCAGCATTTT.